The 13 T cell receptor beta chains below all came from one sample that was sequenced in a study of T cells in Graves' hyperthyroidism and ophthalmopathy. RNA transcripts gave rise to amplified TCR beta CDR3 regions. First-round RT-PCR of the TCR CDR3 relied on the HTBI primer set. MiXCR, applied by TCRdb to the multiplex PCR reads, yields one record per CDR3 protein. This sample has hundreds of thousands of distinct CDR3 sequences, with around 14% found just once. Sequencing was performed on blood. The receptors come from a woman between 18 and 29 years old with Graves' hyperthyroidism.

This clonotype showed up many times. This rearrangement joins TRBV4-3 to TRBJ2-3; either TRBD1 or TRBD2 may fit D (5 bases each). V was clipped by 4 bases and J by 6 bases, with 11 bases between them. This CDR3 has 13 amino acids. Germline CDR1 LGHNA, CDR2 YSLEER. CDR3 loop: CASSPRWGDTQYF. The CDR3 region has the DNA TGCGCCAGCAGCCCCCGGTGGGGGGATACGCAGTATTTT.

With respect to this clonotype: This clone may be a read error of a much larger clone one base away. The V call is TRBV30, the J call TRBJ2-2; 12 nucleotides align to TRBD1. CDR1 and CDR2 (germline): GTSNPN, SVGIG (reference sequence). The junction had 8 bases not matched to a gene; V was cut back by 5 bases and J by 4 bases. The CDR3 length is 16 residues. The CDR3, as DNA: TGTGCCTGGGGGGGACAGGGGGCGCTGGTCACCGGGGAGCTGTTTTTT. This translates into CAWGGQGALVTGELFF.

This clonotype was seen at least ten times. The rearrangement uses TRBV7-2 and TRBJ2-2; the match to TRBD2 covers 8 bases. CDR1 and CDR2 (germline): SGHTA, FQGNSA. This CDR3 has 16 residues. J lost 3 bases, V lost 4 bases, and 7 bases had no gene match. The CDR3 region has the DNA TGTGCCAGCAGCTCCAGGACTAGCATGGACACCGGGGAGCTGTTTTTT. Translated, it gives CASSSRTSMDTGELFF.

Only a few counts were recorded for this clonotype. V is TRBV19 and J is TRBJ1-5, with D perhaps matching TRBD1 (6 bases). CDR3 length: 16 residues. Germline loops: CDR1 LNHDA, CDR2 SQIVND (reference sequence). V was cut by 6 bases and J by 7 bases, with 22 bases left in between. CDR3: CASRKPGQGYRQPQHF. The DNA for the CDR3 is TGTGCCAGTAGAAAACCGGGACAAGGGTACCGGCAGCCCCAGCATTTT.

This clonotype was seen at least ten times. The CDR3 DNA sequence: TGTGCCAGCACCGCCGGGACTAGTTTATCCTACGAGCAGTACTTC. This sequence encodes CASTAGTSLSYEQYF. V and J are TRBV2 and TRBJ2-7, with 8 nucleotides matching TRBD2. Germline assignment: CDR1 SNHLY and CDR2 FYNNEI. J gave up 1 base and V 7 bases, and 9 bases lay outside the gene matches. The CDR3 is 15 amino acids.

The chain employs TRBV19 and TRBJ2-7; no clear D gene. The germline gives CDR1 LNHDA, CDR2 SQIVND (reference sequence). The CDR3 totals 15 residues. Trimming stripped 1 base from V and 0 bases from J, with 10 bases between. Here the CDR3 reads CASSIAADSSYEQYF. The CDR3 region has the DNA TGTGCCAGTAGTATAGCGGCGGATAGCTCCTACGAGCAGTACTTC.

This clonotype was detected ten times or more. This sequence joins TRBV12-3 or TRBV12-4 and TRBJ2-1, with TRBD2 matching 10 bases. This CDR3 has 16 amino acids. Germline trimming cut 2 bases from V and 8 bases from J; bases unmatched to any gene: 9. CDR3 loop: CASSLTRLAGVDEQFF. The CDR3 DNA sequence: TGTGCCAGCAGTTTAACGAGGCTAGCGGGAGTGGATGAGCAGTTCTTC.

V gene TRBV5-1 combines with J gene TRBJ2-1, with 11 bases fitting TRBD1. V was pared by 3 bases and J by 7 bases, with 9 bases of the junction left unmatched. The CDR3 totals 16 residues. CDR1 SGHRS and CDR2 YFSETQ come from the germline V gene. CDR3 protein: CASSSDPGTGGNEQFF. CDR3 DNA sequence: TGCGCCAGCAGCTCAGATCCGGGGACAGGGGGGAATGAGCAGTTCTTC.

This clonotype occurred many times. This chain joins TRBV20-1 and TRBJ2-1, with a weak D call TRBD2 (5 bases). CDR3 length: 15 residues. V dropped 4 bases and J dropped 5 bases, with 18 bases sitting between them. In germline, CDR1 is DFQATT, CDR2 SNEGSKA (reference sequence). The CDR3 nucleotides read TGCAGTGCTACCGGAAGCGGACCAAACGACAATGAGCAGTTCTTC. Its protein is CSATGSGPNDNEQFF.

This clonotype was recorded many times. CDR3 residues: CASSLQEGGRLGEQYF. CDR3 bases: TGTGCCAGCAGCTTACAGGAGGGCGGGAGGTTAGGCGAGCAGTACTTC. The V and J genes are TRBV7-8 and TRBJ2-7; TRBD2 agrees at 8 bases. Trimming removed 2 bases from V and 6 bases from J; junction bases left unmatched: 12. The CDR3 is 16 residues long. Germline assignment: CDR1 SGHVS and CDR2 FQNEAQ.

This clonotype was recorded at least ten times. The chain is built from TRBV27 and TRBJ1-1; a possible D gene is TRBD1 (5 bases). Trimming shortened V by 4 bases and J by 8 bases, and 11 bases separated the two germline ends. Germline V lookup: CDR1 MNHEY, CDR2 SMNVEV (reference sequence). The CDR3 covers 12 residues. CDR3 in DNA: TGTGCCAGCAGTTCCCTTGCAGGGGAAGCTTTCTTT. It specifies CASSSLAGEAFF.

In its sample, this clonotype was seen a few times. The genes are TRBV14 and TRBJ1-2; unclear D gene. CDR3 length equals 14 residues. The ends were cut back, 0 bases at V and 4 bases at J, with 9 bases in the middle. Germline CDR1 SGHDN, CDR2 FVKESK. The CDR3 nucleotides read TGTGCCAGCAGCCAAGATAATGCACCCTATGGCTACACCTTC. Residues: CASSQDNAPYGYTF.

The V and J genes are TRBV19 and TRBJ2-2, with a weak D call TRBD1 (5 bases). The CDR3 extends over 13 amino acids. The V gene lost 9 bases and the J gene lost 4 bases, with 12 bases spanning the gap. CDR1 and CDR2 (germline): LNHDA, SQIVND (reference sequence). The CDR3 protein is CASAIGATGELFF. For the CDR3, the DNA is TGTGCCAGCGCTATAGGGGCCACCGGGGAGCTGTTTTTT.